The 5 T cell receptor beta chains listed next were all sequenced from one sample in a study of Tregs in tolerant kidney transplant recipients (dated by TCRdb to about 2019). Receptor amplification or capture employed the immunoSEQ multiplex PCR assay. TCRdb holds this immuneACCESS table with in-frame rearrangements only. Some clones are missing; in checked studies, unresolved V genes explain under half, and the rest has no known cause. The table for this sample lists about 66,000 clones; over 85% of them were counted only once. Approximately 10% of the sample goes to the ten largest clones. The sample's time point, from its label and the paper: blood sample drawn before combined kidney and bone marrow transplant. The source was CD8+ T cells from blood, collected before the transplant. These receptors all stem from a human donor who received a combined kidney and bone marrow transplant.

The sample holds one count of this clone. J is TRBJ1-2 and V is TRBV15; TRBD1 might be the D (6 bases). The CDR3 has 14 amino acids. V was shortened by 7 bases and J by 2 bases, with 14 bases between the two germline ends. Looked up from germline, CDR1 is LNHNV and CDR2 is YYDKDF (reference sequence). CDR3 residues: CATKVQGSNYGYTF. In DNA, the CDR3 is TGTGCCACCAAAGTTCAGGGGAGCAACTATGGCTACACCTTC.

The chain links TRBV4-2 to TRBJ1-4; D not certain. Trimming stripped 4 bases from V and 7 bases from J, with 16 bases between. The V gene's germline CDR1 is LGHNA and CDR2 YNFKEQ. The CDR3 spans 15 residues. The CDR3 nucleotides are TGTGCCAGCAGCCTCTATGGAGGGAAGGGTGAAAAACTGTTTTTT. Protein product: CASSLYGGKGEKLFF.

The rearrangement uses TRBV7-9 and TRBJ2-1, with 11 bases identical to TRBD2. The germline V gene has CDR1 SEHNR and CDR2 FQNEAQ (reference sequence). V shed 5 bases, J shed 4 bases, and the junction held 4 bases outside the gene matches. This CDR3 has 15 amino acids. The CDR3 region is CASSPLAGGYNEQFF. DNA for the CDR3: TGTGCCAGCAGCCCCCTAGCGGGGGGTTACAATGAGCAGTTCTTC.

The chain employs TRBV29-1 and TRBJ2-7, with 9 bases matching TRBD2. Germline V gene lookup returns CDR1 SQVTM and CDR2 ANQGSEA. This CDR3 is built from 16 residues. Losses at the gene ends were 3 bases for V and 3 bases for J; bases not matched to a gene: 12. In DNA form, the CDR3 reads TGCAGCGTTGAGCGGGGCGGGAGGGCCTGGGACTACGAGCAGTACTTC. Translated: CSVERGGRAWDYEQYF.

The genes are TRBV7-9 and TRBJ1-2; D might be TRBD1 (5 bases). The length of the CDR3 is 13 residues. The V end lost 3 bases, the J end lost 6 bases, and 11 bases lay between the germline ends. CDR1 and CDR2 from the germline V gene are SEHNR and FQNEAQ (reference sequence). The CDR3 protein is CASSFSRVDGYTF. The CDR3 region has the DNA TGTGCCAGCAGCTTTAGCAGGGTTGATGGCTACACCTTC.